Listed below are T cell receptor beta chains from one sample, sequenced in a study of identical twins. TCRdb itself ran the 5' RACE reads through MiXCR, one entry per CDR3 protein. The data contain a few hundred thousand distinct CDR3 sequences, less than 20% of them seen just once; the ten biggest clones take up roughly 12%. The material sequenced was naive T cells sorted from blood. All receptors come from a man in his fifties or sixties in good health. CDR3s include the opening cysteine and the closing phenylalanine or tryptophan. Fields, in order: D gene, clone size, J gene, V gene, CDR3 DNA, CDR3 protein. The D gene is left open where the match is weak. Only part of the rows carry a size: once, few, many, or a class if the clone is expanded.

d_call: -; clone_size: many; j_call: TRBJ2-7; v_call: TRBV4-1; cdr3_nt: TGCGCCAGCAGCCCCCAGGGAAAATCCTACGAGCAGTACTTC; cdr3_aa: CASSPQGKSYEQYF
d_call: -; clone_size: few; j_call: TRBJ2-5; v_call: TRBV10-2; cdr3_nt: TGCGCCAGCAGTGTGACTAGTTTACGGGAGACCCAGTACTTC; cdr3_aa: CASSVTSLRETQYF
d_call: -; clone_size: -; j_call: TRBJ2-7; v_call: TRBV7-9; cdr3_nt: TGTGCCAGCAGCCCAGGTTCGGGTAGAAGCTACGAGCAGTACTTC; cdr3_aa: CASSPGSGRSYEQYF
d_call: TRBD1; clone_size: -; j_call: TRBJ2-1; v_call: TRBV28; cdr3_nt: TGTGCCAGCAGTGGGGGACAGGGGGGTAACAATGAGCAGTTCTTC; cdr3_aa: CASSGGQGGNNEQFF
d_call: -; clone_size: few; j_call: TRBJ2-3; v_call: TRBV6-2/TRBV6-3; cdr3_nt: -; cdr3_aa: CASTWGTGAAYF
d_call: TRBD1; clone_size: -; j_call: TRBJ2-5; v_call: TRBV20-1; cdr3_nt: TGCAGTGCTCGGACAGGGGTCGGAGAGACCCAGTACTTC; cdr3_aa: CSARTGVGETQYF
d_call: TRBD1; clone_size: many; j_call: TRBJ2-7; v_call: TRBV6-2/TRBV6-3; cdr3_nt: TGTGCCAGCAGTTACTCCGAGACAGGGTCATCGGAGCAGTACTTC; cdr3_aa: CASSYSETGSSEQYF
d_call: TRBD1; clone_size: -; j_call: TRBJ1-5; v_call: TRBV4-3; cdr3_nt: TGCGCCAGCAGCCAAGGGACAGGCGGGAATCAGCCCCAGCATTTT; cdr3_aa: CASSQGTGGNQPQHF
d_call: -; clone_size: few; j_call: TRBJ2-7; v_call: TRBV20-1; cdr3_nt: TGCAGTGCTAGAGAACCGGGAGCGCAAGCTCCCTACGAGCAGTACTTC; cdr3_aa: CSAREPGAQAPYEQYF
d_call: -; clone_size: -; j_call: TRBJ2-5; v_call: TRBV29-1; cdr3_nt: TGCAGCGTTGAAGAGCGGACGAAAGAGACCCAGTACTTC; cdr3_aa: CSVEERTKETQYF
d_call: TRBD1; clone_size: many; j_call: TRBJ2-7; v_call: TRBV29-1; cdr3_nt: TGCAGCGTTGAAGCGACCGGGACAGGTACCTACGAGCAGTACTTC; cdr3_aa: CSVEATGTGTYEQYF
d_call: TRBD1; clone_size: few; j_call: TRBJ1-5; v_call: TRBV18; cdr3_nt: TGTGCCAGCTCACAACAGGGGGCAAGCAATCAGCCCCAGCATTTT; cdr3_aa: CASSQQGASNQPQHF
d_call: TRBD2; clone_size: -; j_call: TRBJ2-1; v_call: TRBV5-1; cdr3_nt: TGCGCCAGCAGCTTGGATTTGAGCGGGAGGGCCAATGAGCAGTTCTTC; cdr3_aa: CASSLDLSGRANEQFF
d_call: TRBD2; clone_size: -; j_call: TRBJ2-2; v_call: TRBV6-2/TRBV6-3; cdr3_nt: TGTGCCAGCAGTTACGTGGGGCTAGCGGGAGCCACCGGGGAGCTGTTTTTT; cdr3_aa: CASSYVGLAGATGELFF
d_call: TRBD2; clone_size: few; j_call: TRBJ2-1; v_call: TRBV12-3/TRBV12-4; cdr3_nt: TGTGCCAGCATAAGAGCGGGGCCTTACAATGAGCAGTTCTTC; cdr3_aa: CASIRAGPYNEQFF
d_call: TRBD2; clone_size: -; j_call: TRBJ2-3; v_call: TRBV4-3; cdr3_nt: TGCGCCAGCAGCCAAGATTTTCGGGCTAGCGGGAGTTCAGATACGCAGTATTTT; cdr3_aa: CASSQDFRASGSSDTQYF
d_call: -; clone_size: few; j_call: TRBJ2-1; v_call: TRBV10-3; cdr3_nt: TGTGCCACCAACGGAGGTAAAGAGTACAATGAGCAGTTCTTC; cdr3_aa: CATNGGKEYNEQFF
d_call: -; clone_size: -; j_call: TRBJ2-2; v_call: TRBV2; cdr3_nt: TGTGCCAGCAGCACCACCGTTGGGGGGAACACCGGGGAGCTGTTTTTT; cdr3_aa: CASSTTVGGNTGELFF
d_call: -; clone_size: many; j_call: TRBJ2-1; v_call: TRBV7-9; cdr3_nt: TGTGCCAGCAGCTTAGTCTCTAAGGGTGAGCAGTTCTTC; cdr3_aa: CASSLVSKGEQFF
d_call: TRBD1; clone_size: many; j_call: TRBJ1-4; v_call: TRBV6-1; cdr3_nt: TGTGCCAGCAGTGCCGGGACAGGGAGTAATGAAAAACTGTTTTTT; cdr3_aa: CASSAGTGSNEKLFF
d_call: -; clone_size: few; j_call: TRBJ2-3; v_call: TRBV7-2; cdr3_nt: TGTGCCAGCAGCCGCGGGACAGTTACCTTAGGTACGCAGTATTTT; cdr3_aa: CASSRGTVTLGTQYF
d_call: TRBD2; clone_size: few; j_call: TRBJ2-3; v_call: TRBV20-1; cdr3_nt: TGCAGTGCTATAGGCTATATCCCTAGCGGGGGGTCAGATACGCAGTATTTT; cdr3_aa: CSAIGYIPSGGSDTQYF
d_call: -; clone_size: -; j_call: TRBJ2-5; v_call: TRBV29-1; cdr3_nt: TGCAGCGTTGAGGGGGCCCCGGAGACCCAGTACTTC; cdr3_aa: CSVEGAPETQYF
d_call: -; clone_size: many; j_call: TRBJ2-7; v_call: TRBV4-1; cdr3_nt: TGCGCCAGCAGCCCTCAGGGCACTAGCTACGAGCAGTACTTC; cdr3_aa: CASSPQGTSYEQYF
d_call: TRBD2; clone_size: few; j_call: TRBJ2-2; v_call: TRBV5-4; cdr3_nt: TGTGCCAGCAGCTTGGCCCCTAGCGGGGGGGCTCCCTCGGGCACCGGGGAGCTGTTTTTT; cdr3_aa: CASSLAPSGGAPSGTGELFF
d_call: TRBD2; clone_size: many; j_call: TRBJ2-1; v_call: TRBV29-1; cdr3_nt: TGCAGCGTTGAAGGTCAGGCTAGCGGGAGATACTCCTACAATGAGCAGTTCTTC; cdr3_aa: CSVEGQASGRYSYNEQFF
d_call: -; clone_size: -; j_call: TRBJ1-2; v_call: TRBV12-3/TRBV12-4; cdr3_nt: TGTGCCAGCAGCACGACAGACTACTATGGCTACACCTTC; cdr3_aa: CASSTTDYYGYTF
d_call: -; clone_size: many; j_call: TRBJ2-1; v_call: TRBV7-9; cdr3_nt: TGTGCCAGCGGAGTTAGGCGGGACCCTGTGCAGTTCTTC; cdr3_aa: CASGVRRDPVQFF
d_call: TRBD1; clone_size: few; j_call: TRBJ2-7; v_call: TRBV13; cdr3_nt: TGTGCCAGCAGCCCCCTAGGACAGGGACACGAGCAGTACTTC; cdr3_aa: CASSPLGQGHEQYF
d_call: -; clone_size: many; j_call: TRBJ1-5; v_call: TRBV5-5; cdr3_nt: TGTGCCAGCAGCTTGGGAGGGATGAGCAATCAGCCCCAGCATTTT; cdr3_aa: CASSLGGMSNQPQHF
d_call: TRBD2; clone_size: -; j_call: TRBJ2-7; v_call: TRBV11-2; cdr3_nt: TGTGCCAGCAGCCCCGGGAGGCTAGCGGGAGTCGGAGAGCAGTACTTC; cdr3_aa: CASSPGRLAGVGEQYF